Each of the 23 T cell receptor beta chains below was sequenced from the same sample in a study of regulatory T cells in long-lasting Graves disease. For TCR beta, libraries came from iRepertoire HTBI primers and Arm-PCR of CDR3 regions. TCRdb redid the calling of the multiplex PCR reads with MiXCR, one entry per CDR3 protein. The repertoire holds approximately 360,000 distinct CDR3 sequences, around 23% seen once, with less than 30% in the top ten. Time point described: persistent/refractory GD, antithyroid drugs over 5 years with positive TRAb. Making the TCR library involved RNA that had been extracted from PBMCs. Sequencing was performed on peripheral blood mononuclear cells (PBMCs), taken when the disease was refractory, from a patient treated with antithyroid drugs. The receptors come from a woman aged 35 to 49 with Graves disease.

The V call is TRBV7-9, the J call TRBJ2-3; tentative D call: TRBD2 (5 bases). The CDR3 consists of 16 residues. Trimming removed 5 bases at V and 2 bases at J, with 17 bases between. Germline CDR1 is SEHNR and CDR2 is FQNEAQ (reference sequence). In DNA, the CDR3 is TGTGCCAGCAGCCCCGGCTCCTTAGCGTACACAGATACGCAGTATTTT. Protein sequence: CASSPGSLAYTDTQYF. Variable domain in full (rest from reference TRBV7-9 and TRBJ2-3): DTGVSQNPRHKITKRGQNVTFRCDPISEHNRLYWYRQTLGQGPEFLTYFQNEAQLEKSRLLSDRFSAERPKGSFSTLEIQRTEQGDSAMYLCASSPGSLAYTDTQYFGPGTRLTVL.

The V gene is TRBV30, the J gene TRBJ2-3; no clear D. CDR3 length: 14 residues. The germline gives CDR1 GTSNPN, CDR2 SVGIG (reference sequence). V lost 3 bases to trimming and J lost 0 bases, with 10 bases between them. The CDR3 nucleotides read TGTGCCTGGAGCCTAGGGATCAGCACAGATACGCAGTATTTT. Amino acids: CAWSLGISTDTQYF. Based on the CDR3 plus reference TRBV30 and TRBJ2-3, the full variable domain is SQTIHQWPATLVQPVGSPLSLECTVEGTSNPNLYWYRQAAGRGLQLLFYSVGIGQISSEVPQNLSASRPQDRQFILSSKKLLLSDSGFYLCAWSLGISTDTQYFGPGTRLTVL.

The chain has TRBV7-2 and TRBJ2-3, with 7 bases that match TRBD2. V lost 2 bases and J lost 4; bases outside the gene matches: 9. The CDR3 has 16 amino acids. Germline values: CDR1 SGHTA, CDR2 FQGNSA. CDR3 residues: CASSLPRLAIADTQYF. The CDR3 DNA reads TGTGCCAGCAGCTTACCCCGACTAGCAATCGCAGATACGCAGTATTTT. Complete variable domain (other parts from reference TRBV7-2 and TRBJ2-3): GAGVSQSPSNKVTEKGKDVELRCDPISGHTALYWYRQSLGQGLEFLIYFQGNSAPDKSGLPSDRFSAERTGGSVSTLTIQRTQQEDSAVYLCASSLPRLAIADTQYFGPGTRLTVL.

This clonotype was recorded at least ten times. The genes are TRBV28 and TRBJ2-7; no definite D call. The germline V gene encodes CDR1 MDHEN and CDR2 SYDVKM. V lost 2 bases to trimming and J lost 0 bases, with 5 bases between them. This CDR3 comprises 13 residues. DNA of the CDR3: TGTGCCAGCAGTTTAGAGGTCTCCTACGAGCAGTACTTC. This encodes CASSLEVSYEQYF.

The chain carries TRBV6-5 and TRBJ1-1; unclear D gene. Trimming stripped 4 bases from V and 4 bases from J, with 13 bases between. Germline assignment: CDR1 MNHEY and CDR2 SVGAGI. The CDR3 consists of 14 residues. CDR3 in DNA: TGTGCCAGCAGTTCCCAAGGAGGGCTCACTGAAGCTTTCTTT. It is translated as CASSSQGGLTEAFF.

This clonotype was detected many times. The V and J genes are TRBV6-2 or TRBV6-3 and TRBJ1-2; D remains unclear. The V end was cut by 7 bases, the J end by 9 bases, with 15 bases between. CDR3 length: 12 residues. CDR1 and CDR2 (germline): MNHEY, SVGEGT. CDR3: CASKTPEESYTF. The CDR3 DNA sequence: TGTGCCAGCAAGACCCCTGAGGAAAGCTACACCTTC.

The sample holds many counts of this clonotype. This chain links TRBV2 with TRBJ1-5; D unclear. This CDR3 spans 16 amino acids. Germline values: CDR1 SNHLY, CDR2 FYNNEI. V dropped 4 bases and J dropped 2 bases, with 15 bases sitting between them. Here the CDR3 DNA reads TGTGCCAGCAGTGGTGGTGGCGGGTTTGGCAATCAGCCCCAGCATTTT. Translating it yields CASSGGGGFGNQPQHF.

This chain links TRBV27 with TRBJ2-5, with D perhaps TRBD2 (6 bases). The germline V gene has CDR1 MNHEY and CDR2 SMNVEV (reference sequence). The ends were cut back, 6 bases at V and 7 bases at J, with 18 bases in the middle. This CDR3 has 14 residues. The CDR3, as DNA: TGTGCCAGCAGCCCGACCGCCGCGGGATGGACCCAGTACTTC. Translating it yields CASSPTAAGWTQYF.

This clonotype was counted between two and nine times. V and J are TRBV7-6 and TRBJ1-2; unclear D gene. Germline V gives CDR1 SGHVS, CDR2 FNYEAQ. V lost 5 bases and J lost 7, with 23 bases in between. The CDR3 has 16 residues. CDR3 loop: CASSPLLGHLRGGYTF. CDR3 bases: TGTGCCAGCAGCCCACTTTTGGGCCACCTCAGAGGTGGCTACACCTTC.

The CDR3 nucleotides read TGTGCCAGCAGCTTGTCCGTGGCGGGGAGCTCCTACGAGCAGTACTTC. As protein: CASSLSVAGSSYEQYF. V usage is TRBV7-6 and J usage is TRBJ2-7, with D possibly matching TRBD2 (6 bases). The germline V gene has CDR1 SGHVS and CDR2 FNYEAQ. This CDR3 region has 16 residues. V was cut by 3 bases and J by 0 bases, with 15 bases left in between.

This clonotype was seen just once. The chain uses TRBV19 and TRBJ2-2; TRBD2 aligns across 9 bases. The CDR3 totals 15 residues. CDR1 and CDR2 from the germline V gene are LNHDA and SQIVND (reference sequence). The V gene end was trimmed by 7 bases and the J gene end by 6 bases; junction bases not matched to a gene: 9. CDR3 DNA sequence: TGTGCCAGTACTGGCGGGAGGGCCAGGGCCGGGGAGCTGTTTTTT. Translating it yields CASTGGRARAGELFF. The entire variable domain, with the rest obtained from reference TRBV19 and TRBJ2-2, is as follows: DGGITQSPKYLFRKEGQNVTLSCEQNLNHDAMYWYRQDPGQGLRLIYYSQIVNDFQKGDIAEGYSVSREKKESFPLTVTSAQKNPTAFYLCASTGGRARAGELFFGEGSRLTVL.

CDR3 sequence: CASSLSKATDTQYF. The CDR3 nucleotides are TGTGCCAGCAGTTTATCGAAAGCTACAGATACGCAGTATTTT. This sequence joins TRBV27 and TRBJ2-3, with no clear D. The CDR3 runs to 14 residues. V lost 0 bases to trimming and J lost 3 bases, with 7 bases between them. The V gene's germline CDR1 is MNHEY and CDR2 SMNVEV (reference sequence).

This clonotype was picked up many times. This chain links TRBV28 with TRBJ1-3; D is possibly TRBD1 (6 bases). The V end was cut by 3 bases, the J end by 2 bases, with 11 bases between. CDR1 is MDHEN and CDR2 is SYDVKM in the germline V gene. The CDR3 runs 15 residues. The CDR3 region has the DNA TGTGCCAGCAGTTTCCTGGACAGCGCTGGAAACACCATATATTTT. Translation: CASSFLDSAGNTIYF.

This clonotype was picked up one time. The chain joins TRBV7-9 to TRBJ2-1, with D perhaps being TRBD1 or TRBD2 (5 bases each). The CDR3 is made up of 17 amino acids. The V gene's germline CDR1 is SEHNR and CDR2 FQNEAQ (reference sequence). The ends were cut back, 3 bases at V and 7 bases at J, with 22 bases in the middle. In nucleotides, the CDR3 is TGTGCCAGCAGCTTTTCACGGGGCCGACTACGAGAGAATGAGCAGTTCTTC. It codes for CASSFSRGRLRENEQFF.

The gene calls are TRBV28 and TRBJ2-1, with a weak D call TRBD1 (6 bases). The germline V gene encodes CDR1 MDHEN and CDR2 SYDVKM. This CDR3 spans 16 amino acids. V was shortened by 8 bases and J by 0 bases, with 17 bases between the two germline ends. The CDR3 here is CASESGTPRSYNEQFF. The CDR3 DNA sequence: TGTGCCAGCGAATCTGGGACACCTCGCTCCTACAATGAGCAGTTCTTC.

This clonotype was detected many times. The chain joins TRBV6-1 to TRBJ1-5; perhaps TRBD1 as D (5 bases). Germline-derived CDR1 and CDR2 are MNHNS and SASEGT. There are 14 residues in the CDR3. Trimming removed 7 bases at V and 2 bases at J, with 12 bases between. The CDR3 loop is CASIPGVGNQPQHF. As DNA, the CDR3 is TGTGCCAGCATTCCGGGGGTGGGCAATCAGCCCCAGCATTTT.

This sequence joins TRBV15 and TRBJ2-7; D is perhaps TRBD2 (6 bases). CDR3 length: 13 residues. The V end was cut by 1 base, the J end by 7 bases, with 11 bases between. Germline-derived CDR1 and CDR2 are LNHNV and YYDKDF (reference sequence). Here the CDR3 DNA reads TGTGCCACCAGCAGAGGTCCGAGCGGGGAGCAGTACTTC. It codes for CATSRGPSGEQYF.

Remarks on this clonotype: The junction departs from the called germline gene at one end, perhaps through a read error. The chain employs TRBV7-3 and TRBJ2-2, with D maybe TRBD1 (5 bases). From germline, CDR1 is SGHTA and CDR2 FQGTGA. The length of the CDR3 is 15 residues. CDR3 region: CAGSPGHRPGGELFF. CDR3 DNA: TGTGCCGGCAGCCCAGGACACCGTCCGGGCGGGGAGCTGTTTTTT.

V is TRBV14 and J is TRBJ2-7, with 9 positions matching TRBD2. This CDR3 is built from 17 residues. V gave up 0 bases and J gave up 2 bases; unmatched junction bases: 8. The germline V gene encodes CDR1 SGHDN and CDR2 FVKESK. The CDR3 bases are TGTGCCAGCAGCCAAGATCGGCTAGCGGGACCCCCCTACGAGCAGTACTTC. Amino acids: CASSQDRLAGPPYEQYF.

The sample holds many counts of this clonotype. The chain recombines TRBV28 with TRBJ2-7; 7 positions match TRBD1. The CDR3 has 15 amino acids. From germline, CDR1 is MDHEN and CDR2 SYDVKM. Trimming at V came to 3 bases and at J to 0 bases, leaving 5 bases not matched to a gene. The CDR3 region is CASSLTGSNSYEQYF. DNA for the CDR3: TGTGCCAGCAGTTTGACAGGGAGTAACTCCTACGAGCAGTACTTC. Together with reference TRBV28 and TRBJ2-7, the CDR3 gives the full variable domain: DVKVTQSSRYLVKRTGEKVFLECVQDMDHENMFWYRQDPGLGLRLIYFSYDVKMKEKGDIPEGYSVSREKKERFSLILESASTNQTSMYLCASSLTGSNSYEQYFGPGTRLTVT.

CDR3 residues: CASRNRLRTYGYTF. In nucleotides, the CDR3 is TGTGCCAGCAGGAACAGACTCCGGACGTATGGCTACACCTTC. V and J are TRBV5-4 and TRBJ1-2; D gene unclear. CDR3 length: 14 residues. Germline assignment: CDR1 SGHNT and CDR2 YYREEE (reference sequence). V gave up 5 bases and J gave up 5 bases, with 16 bases separating them.

This clonotype occurred a few times. DNA for the CDR3: TGTGCCAGCAGTGAATATTCAGGGTATGCAACTAATGAAAAACTGTTTTTT. Its protein product is CASSEYSGYATNEKLFF. The chain couples TRBV25-1 to TRBJ1-4; D perhaps matches TRBD1 (5 bases). The CDR3 is 17 residues long. Germline CDR1 is MGHDK and CDR2 is SYGVNS. V lost 0 bases to trimming and J lost 0 bases, with 11 bases between them.

In nucleotides, the CDR3 is TGTGCCAGCCCATACAGGGCCGGGACCCAGTACTTC. Translated, it gives CASPYRAGTQYF. This chain joins TRBV5-6 and TRBJ2-5; possibly TRBD1 for D (6 bases). Trimming took 7 bases from V and 7 from J, leaving 14 bases between them. This CDR3 has 12 amino acids. Germline lookup yields CDR1 SGHDT and CDR2 YYEEEE.